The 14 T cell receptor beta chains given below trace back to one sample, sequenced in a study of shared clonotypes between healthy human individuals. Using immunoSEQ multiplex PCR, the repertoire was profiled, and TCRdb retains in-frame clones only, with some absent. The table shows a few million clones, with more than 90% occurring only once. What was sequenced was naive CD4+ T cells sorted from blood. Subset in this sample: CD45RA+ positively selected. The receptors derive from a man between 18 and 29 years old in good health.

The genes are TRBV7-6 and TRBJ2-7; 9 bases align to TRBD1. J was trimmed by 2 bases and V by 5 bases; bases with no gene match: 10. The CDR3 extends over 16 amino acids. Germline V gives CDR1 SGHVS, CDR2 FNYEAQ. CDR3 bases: TGTGCCAGCAGCCCCGCCCCGGGACAGGGCCCCTACGAGCAGTACTTC. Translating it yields CASSPAPGQGPYEQYF.

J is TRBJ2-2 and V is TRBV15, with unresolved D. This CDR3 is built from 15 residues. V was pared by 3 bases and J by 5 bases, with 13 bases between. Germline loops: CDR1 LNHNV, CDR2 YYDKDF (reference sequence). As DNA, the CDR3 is TGTGCCACCAGCAGTGCCAGGTTGGGGACCGGGGAGCTGTTTTTT. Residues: CATSSARLGTGELFF.

This chain's CDR3 is CASSPRQVTDTQYF. For the CDR3, the DNA is TGTGCCAGCTCACCGCGGCAGGTCACCGATACGCAGTATTTT. This chain uses TRBV18 with TRBJ2-3; D gene unclear. The ends were cut back, 3 bases at V and 6 bases at J, with 13 bases in the middle. The CDR3 totals 14 residues. Germline V gives CDR1 KGHSH, CDR2 LQKENI.

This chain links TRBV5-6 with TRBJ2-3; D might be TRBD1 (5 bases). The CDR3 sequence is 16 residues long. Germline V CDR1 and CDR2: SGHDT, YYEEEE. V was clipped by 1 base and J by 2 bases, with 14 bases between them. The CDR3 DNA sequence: TGTGCCAGCAGCTTGAGTTTCAGGGCCTCCACAGATACGCAGTATTTT. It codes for CASSLSFRASTDTQYF.

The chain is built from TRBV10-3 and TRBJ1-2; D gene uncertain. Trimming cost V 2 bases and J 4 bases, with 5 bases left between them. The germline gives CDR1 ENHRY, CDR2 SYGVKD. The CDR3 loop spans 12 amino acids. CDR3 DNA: TGTGCCATCAGTGAGCCGGCCTATGGCTACACCTTC. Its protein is CAISEPAYGYTF.

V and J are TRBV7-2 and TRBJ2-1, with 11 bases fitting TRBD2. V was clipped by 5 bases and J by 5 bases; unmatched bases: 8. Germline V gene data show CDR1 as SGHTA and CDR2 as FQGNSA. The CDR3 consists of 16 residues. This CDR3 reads CASSQRLAGKNNEQFF. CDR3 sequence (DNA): TGTGCCAGCAGCCAGAGACTAGCGGGGAAAAACAATGAGCAGTTCTTC.

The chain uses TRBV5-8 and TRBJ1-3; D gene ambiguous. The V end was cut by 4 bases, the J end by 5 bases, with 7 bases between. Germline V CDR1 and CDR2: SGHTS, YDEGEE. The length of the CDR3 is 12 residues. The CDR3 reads CASSGVRNTIYF. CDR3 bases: TGTGCCAGCAGCGGCGTCAGAAACACCATATATTTT.

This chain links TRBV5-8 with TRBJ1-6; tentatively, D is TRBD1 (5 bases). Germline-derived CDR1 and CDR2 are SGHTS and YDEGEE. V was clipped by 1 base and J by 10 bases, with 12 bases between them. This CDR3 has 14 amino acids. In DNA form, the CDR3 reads TGTGCCAGCAGCTTGATGGTTGGGGGATCACCCCTCCACTTT. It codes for CASSLMVGGSPLHF.

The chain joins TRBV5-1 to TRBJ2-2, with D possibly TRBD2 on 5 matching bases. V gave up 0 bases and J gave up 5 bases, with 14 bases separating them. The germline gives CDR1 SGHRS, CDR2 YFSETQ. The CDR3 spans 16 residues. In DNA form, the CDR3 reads TGCGCCAGCAGCTTGGTAGTAGCCGAGGGAACCGGGGAGCTGTTTTTT. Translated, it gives CASSLVVAEGTGELFF.

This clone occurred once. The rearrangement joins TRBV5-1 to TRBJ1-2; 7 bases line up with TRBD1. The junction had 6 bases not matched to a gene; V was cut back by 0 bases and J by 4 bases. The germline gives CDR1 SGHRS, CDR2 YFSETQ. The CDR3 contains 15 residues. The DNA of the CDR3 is TGCGCCAGCAGCTTGGAGGGACAGAGAGGCTATGGCTACACCTTC. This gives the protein CASSLEGQRGYGYTF.

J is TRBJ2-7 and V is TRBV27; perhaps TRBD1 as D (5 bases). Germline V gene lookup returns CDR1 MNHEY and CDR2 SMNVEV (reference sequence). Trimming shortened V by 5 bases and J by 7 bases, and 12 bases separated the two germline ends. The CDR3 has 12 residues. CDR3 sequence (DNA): TGTGCCAGCAGTCAGCCTAAGGGGGAGCAGTACTTC. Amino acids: CASSQPKGEQYF.

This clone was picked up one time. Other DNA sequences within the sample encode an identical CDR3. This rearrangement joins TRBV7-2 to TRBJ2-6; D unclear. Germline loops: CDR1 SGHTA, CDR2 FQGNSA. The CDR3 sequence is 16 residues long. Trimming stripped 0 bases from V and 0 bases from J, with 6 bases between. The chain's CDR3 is CASSLARSSGANVLTF. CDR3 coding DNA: TGTGCCAGCAGCTTAGCGCGTTCCTCTGGGGCCAACGTCCTGACTTTC.

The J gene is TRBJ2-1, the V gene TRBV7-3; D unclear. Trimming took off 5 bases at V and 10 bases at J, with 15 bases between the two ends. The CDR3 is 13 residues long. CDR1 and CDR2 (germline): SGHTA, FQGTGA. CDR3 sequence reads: CASSATPVEEQFF. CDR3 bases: TGTGCCAGCAGCGCTACACCTGTTGAGGAGCAGTTCTTC.

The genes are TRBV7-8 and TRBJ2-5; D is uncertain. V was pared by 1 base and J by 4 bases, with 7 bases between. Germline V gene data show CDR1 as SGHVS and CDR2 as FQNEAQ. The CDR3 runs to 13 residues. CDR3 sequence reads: CASSLVGAETQYF. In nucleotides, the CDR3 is TGTGCCAGCAGCTTAGTGGGCGCAGAGACCCAGTACTTC.